Each of the 17 T cell receptor beta chains below was sequenced from the same sample in a study of blood T cell repertoires in COVID-19 (TCRdb year 2020). Libraries were built with the immunoSEQ multiplex PCR assay. The table comes from immuneACCESS by way of TCRdb, which keeps in-frame sequences with V and J called. Part of the clones is missing from these tables; in studies checked, under half for an unresolved V gene and the rest for unknown reasons. Across this sample there are 130,000 to 150,000 clones, with 75% to 90% seen only once. The ten largest clones take up around 15% of the sample. The material sequenced was peripheral blood. The source of these receptors is a man aged 18 to 30 with COVID-19, enrolled during active disease.

The CDR3 nucleotides read TGTGCCAGCAGCCGGTGGCTAGCGGGAGGCAGAGAGACCCAGTACTTC. Amino acid sequence: CASSRWLAGGRETQYF. The V call is TRBV7-2, the J call TRBJ2-5; 11 bases line up with TRBD2. The CDR3 is 16 amino acids. V shed 5 bases and J 4 bases; nucleotides not matched to a gene: 9. The germline CDR1 and CDR2 sequences are SGHTA and FQGNSA.

This clone was observed a single time. The chain joins TRBV10-3 to TRBJ2-3, with 12 bases matching TRBD1. This CDR3 spans 20 amino acids. Germline-derived CDR1 and CDR2 are ENHRY and SYGVKD. V shed 4 bases, J shed 2 bases, and the junction held 16 bases outside the gene matches. In DNA, the CDR3 is TGTGCCATCAGTGGCTACCCCGGGACAGGGGGCGCCGGGGACACAGATACGCAGTATTTT. Its protein product is CAISGYPGTGGAGDTDTQYF.

The rearrangement uses TRBV19 and TRBJ1-1; D possibly corresponds to TRBD1 (5 bases). V lost 3 bases, J lost 1 base, and 9 bases lay in between. Germline loops: CDR1 LNHDA, CDR2 SQIVND (reference sequence). There are 14 residues in the CDR3. The CDR3 DNA sequence: TGTGCCAGTAGTATCGGACACCCGAACACTGAAGCTTTCTTT. It is translated as CASSIGHPNTEAFF.

The chain joins TRBV3-1 (or the pseudogene TRBV3-2) to TRBJ1-1, with D maybe TRBD1 (5 bases). V lost 4 bases to trimming and J lost 1 base, with 16 bases between them. Germline V gene data show CDR1 as LGHDT and CDR2 as YNNKEL (reference sequence). CDR3 size: 16 residues. The CDR3 DNA is TGTGCCAGCAGCCCCTTTCGGGGGATAGGGAACACTGAAGCTTTCTTT. Translating it yields CASSPFRGIGNTEAFF.

This clone has only a few counts. The chain couples TRBV4-2 to TRBJ1-6; D not certain. Trimming removed 1 base at V and 0 bases at J, with 7 bases between. CDR3 length: 16 residues. The V gene's germline CDR1 is LGHNA and CDR2 YNFKEQ. CDR3 sequence: CASSQAEGSYNSPLHF. In DNA form, the CDR3 reads TGTGCCAGCAGCCAAGCGGAGGGCTCCTATAATTCACCCCTCCACTTT.

This chain joins TRBV4-3 and TRBJ1-2; no clear D. Germline V gene data show CDR1 as LGHNA and CDR2 as YSLEER. V was trimmed by 4 bases and J by 8 bases, leaving 17 bases between them. The CDR3 consists of 14 residues. The CDR3 DNA reads TGCGCCAGCAGCCCGCGGTCACTTCTTAGGGGCTACACCTTC. Amino acids: CASSPRSLLRGYTF.

The chain combines TRBV27 with TRBJ2-2; D is perhaps TRBD1 (5 bases). The CDR3 extends over 16 amino acids. Germline V gene sequence: CDR1 MNHEY, CDR2 SMNVEV (reference sequence). V shed 5 bases and J shed 13 bases, with 26 bases lying between them. CDR3 sequence: CASSPNQAGPSPGLFF. CDR3 DNA: TGTGCCAGCAGTCCAAATCAGGCAGGGCCCAGCCCAGGGCTGTTTTTT.

This clone was seen a few times. The chain carries TRBV4-1 and TRBJ2-4; 8 nucleotides line up with TRBD1. The V and J ends lost 3 bases and 0 bases, in that order; junction bases with no gene match: 7. This CDR3 spans 17 amino acids. CDR1 and CDR2 (germline): MGHRA, YSYEKL. CDR3 DNA: TGCGCCAGCAGCCAGCTACTACAGGGGGAAGCCAAAAACATTCAGTACTTC. Its translation: CASSQLLQGEAKNIQYF.

This chain joins TRBV9 and TRBJ2-1, with 7 bases lining up with TRBD2. The germline gives CDR1 SGDLS, CDR2 YYNGEE. This CDR3 region has 15 residues. The junction had 6 bases not matched to a gene; V was cut back by 1 base and J by 5 bases. The CDR3 coding sequence is TGTGCCAGCAGCGTAAGTGAGACTAGCAACAATGAGCAGTTCTTC. Translation: CASSVSETSNNEQFF.

CDR3 sequence reads: CASSLEGANTDTQYF. CDR3 DNA: TGCGCCAGCAGCTTGGAAGGGGCTAACACAGATACGCAGTATTTT. The chain couples TRBV5-1 to TRBJ2-3; D may be TRBD1 (5 bases). The V gene's germline CDR1 is SGHRS and CDR2 YFSETQ. V lost 0 bases and J lost 2, with 10 bases in between. This CDR3 region has 15 residues.

This chain joins TRBV18 and TRBJ1-2; TRBD1 matches 9 bases. Trimming removed 4 bases from V and 4 bases from J; junction bases left unmatched: 10. This CDR3 is 16 amino acids long. The germline V gene has CDR1 KGHSH and CDR2 LQKENI. Here the CDR3 reads CASSLSEGQGFYGYTF. The CDR3 DNA sequence: TGTGCCAGCTCACTATCGGAGGGACAGGGTTTCTATGGCTACACCTTC.

J is TRBJ1-5 and V is TRBV5-8; 7 bases are a match to TRBD1. There are 15 residues in the CDR3. CDR1 and CDR2 (germline): SGHTS, YDEGEE. Unmatched junction bases numbered 6, after V lost 0 bases and J lost 6 bases. CDR3 sequence reads: CASSLEGARGQPQHF. Here the CDR3 DNA reads TGTGCCAGCAGCTTGGAGGGGGCTAGGGGTCAGCCCCAGCATTTT.

The rearrangement uses TRBV14 and TRBJ1-1; no definite D call. This CDR3 comprises 13 residues. CDR1 SGHDN and CDR2 FVKESK come from the germline V gene. V gave up 3 bases and J gave up 1 base, with 6 bases separating them. CDR3 residues: CASSQQANTEAFF. DNA for the CDR3: TGTGCCAGCAGCCAGCAGGCGAACACTGAAGCTTTCTTT.

This clone occurred once. This chain connects TRBV9 to TRBJ2-3; TRBD2 matches at 8 bases. The CDR3 is made up of 18 amino acids. Germline CDR1 reads SGDLS; CDR2 reads YYNGEE. J gave up 4 bases and V 0 bases, and 13 bases lay outside the gene matches. CDR3 sequence reads: CASSVDARSGSIADTQYF. CDR3 DNA sequence: TGTGCCAGCAGCGTAGACGCCCGAAGCGGGAGTATCGCAGATACGCAGTATTTT.

The J gene is TRBJ1-1, the V gene TRBV28; D is uncertain. Trimming removed 5 bases at V and 3 bases at J, with 7 bases between. The CDR3 runs 12 residues. Germline CDR1 and CDR2: MDHEN and SYDVKM. In DNA, the CDR3 is TGTGCCAGCAGTCCAGGATACACTGAAGCTTTCTTT. Translation: CASSPGYTEAFF.

The J gene is TRBJ2-1, the V gene TRBV5-1; 7 bases agree with TRBD2. Trimming cost V 4 bases and J 8 bases; bases outside gene matches: 6. CDR3 size: 13 residues. Germline V gene sequence: CDR1 SGHRS, CDR2 YFSETQ. The CDR3 here is CASSPWGGDEQFF. The DNA of the CDR3 is TGCGCCAGCAGCCCCTGGGGGGGGGATGAGCAGTTCTTC.

Worth noting for this clone: The junction differs from germline at one of its ends, possibly a read error. The chain carries TRBV5-5 and TRBJ1-4; 7 bases agree with TRBD1. The CDR3 is 14 residues long. CDR1 and CDR2 (germline): SGHKS, YYEKEE (reference sequence). The CDR3 is CASSLTGADEKLLF. CDR3 nucleotide sequence: TGTGCCAGCAGCTTGACAGGGGCGGATGAAAAACTGCTTTTT.